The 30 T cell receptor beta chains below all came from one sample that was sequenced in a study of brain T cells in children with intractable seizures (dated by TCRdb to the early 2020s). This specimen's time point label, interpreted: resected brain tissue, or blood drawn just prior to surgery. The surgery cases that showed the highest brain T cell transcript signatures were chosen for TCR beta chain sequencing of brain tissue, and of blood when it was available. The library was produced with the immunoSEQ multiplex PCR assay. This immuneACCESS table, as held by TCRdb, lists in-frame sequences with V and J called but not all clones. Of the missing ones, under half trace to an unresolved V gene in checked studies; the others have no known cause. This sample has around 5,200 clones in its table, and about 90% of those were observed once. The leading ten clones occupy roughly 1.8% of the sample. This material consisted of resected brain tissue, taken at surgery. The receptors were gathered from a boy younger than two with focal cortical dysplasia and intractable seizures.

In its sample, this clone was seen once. The CDR3 region has the DNA TGTGCCAGCAGTGAAGTTGCCTTCGCCGGGACAGGGGACGTCTACGAGCAGTACTTC. Its protein is CASSEVAFAGTGDVYEQYF. The rearrangement joins TRBV2 to TRBJ2-7; 10 nucleotides match TRBD1. Germline V gives CDR1 SNHLY, CDR2 FYNNEI. Germline trimming cut 1 base from V and 3 bases from J; bases unmatched to any gene: 15. CDR3 length: 19 residues.

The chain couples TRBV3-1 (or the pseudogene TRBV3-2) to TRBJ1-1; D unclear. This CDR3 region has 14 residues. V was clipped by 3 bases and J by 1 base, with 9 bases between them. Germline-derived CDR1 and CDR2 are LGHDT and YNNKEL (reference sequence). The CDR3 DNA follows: TGTGCCAGCAGCCAGGACCCACCGAACACTGAAGCTTTCTTT. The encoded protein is CASSQDPPNTEAFF.

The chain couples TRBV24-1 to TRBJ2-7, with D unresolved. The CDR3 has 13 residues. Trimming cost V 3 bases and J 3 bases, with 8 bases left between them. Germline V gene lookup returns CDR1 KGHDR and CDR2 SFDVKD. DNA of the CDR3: TGTGCCACCAGTGATCCCGTTCACTACGAGCAGTACTTC. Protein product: CATSDPVHYEQYF.

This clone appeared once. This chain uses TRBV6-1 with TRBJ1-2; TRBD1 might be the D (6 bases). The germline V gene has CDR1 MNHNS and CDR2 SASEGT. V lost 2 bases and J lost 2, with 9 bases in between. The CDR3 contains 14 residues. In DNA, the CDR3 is TGTGCCAGCAGTGAATATAGGGGGAACTATGGCTACACCTTC. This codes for CASSEYRGNYGYTF.

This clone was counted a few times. CDR3 nucleotide sequence: TGTGCCAGCAGTCACCGGGACACAGATACGCAGTATTTT. Its translation is CASSHRDTDTQYF. The V gene is TRBV27, the J gene TRBJ2-3; the D gene is possibly TRBD2 (5 bases). Germline V gene data show CDR1 as MNHEY and CDR2 as SMNVEV (reference sequence). This CDR3 has 13 amino acids. The V and J ends lost 5 bases and 2 bases respectively, with 8 bases between them.

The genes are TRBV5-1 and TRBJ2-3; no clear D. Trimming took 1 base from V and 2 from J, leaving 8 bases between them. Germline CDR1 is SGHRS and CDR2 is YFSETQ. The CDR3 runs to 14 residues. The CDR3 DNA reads TGCGCCAGCAGCTTGCCGTTAGACACAGATACGCAGTATTTT. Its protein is CASSLPLDTDTQYF.

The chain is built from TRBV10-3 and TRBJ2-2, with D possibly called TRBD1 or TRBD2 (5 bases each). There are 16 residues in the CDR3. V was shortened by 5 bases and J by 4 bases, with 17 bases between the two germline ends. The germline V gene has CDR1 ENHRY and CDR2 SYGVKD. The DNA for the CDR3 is TGTGCCATCAGTAACTCGGGACCTAGTTTCACCGGGGAGCTGTTTTTT. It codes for CAISNSGPSFTGELFF.

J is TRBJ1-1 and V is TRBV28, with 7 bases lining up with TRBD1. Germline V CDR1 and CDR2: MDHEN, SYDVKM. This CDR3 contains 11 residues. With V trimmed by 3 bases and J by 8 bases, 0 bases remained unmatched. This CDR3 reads CASSLTGEAFF. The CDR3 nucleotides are TGTGCCAGCAGTTTGACAGGGGAAGCTTTCTTT.

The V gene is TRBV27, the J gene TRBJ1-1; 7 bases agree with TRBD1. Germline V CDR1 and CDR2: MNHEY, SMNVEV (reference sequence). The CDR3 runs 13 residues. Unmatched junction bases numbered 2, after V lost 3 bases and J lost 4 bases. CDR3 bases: TGTGCCAGCAGTTTCCACAGGGGCACTGAAGCTTTCTTT. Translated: CASSFHRGTEAFF.

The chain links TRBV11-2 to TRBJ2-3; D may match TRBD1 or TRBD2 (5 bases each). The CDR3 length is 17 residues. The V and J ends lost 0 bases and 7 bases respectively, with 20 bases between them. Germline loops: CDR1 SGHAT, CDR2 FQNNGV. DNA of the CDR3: TGTGCCAGCAGCTTAGATCAGGGAGCGTCGATCACGTATACGCAGTATTTT. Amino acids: CASSLDQGASITYTQYF.

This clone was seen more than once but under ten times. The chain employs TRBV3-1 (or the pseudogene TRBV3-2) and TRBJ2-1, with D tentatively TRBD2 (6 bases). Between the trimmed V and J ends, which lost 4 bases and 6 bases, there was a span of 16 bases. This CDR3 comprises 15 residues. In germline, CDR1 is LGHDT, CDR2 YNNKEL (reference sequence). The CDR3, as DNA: TGTGCCAGCAGCCCTACGTGGAGGGGCCCCAATGAGCAGTTCTTC. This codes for CASSPTWRGPNEQFF.

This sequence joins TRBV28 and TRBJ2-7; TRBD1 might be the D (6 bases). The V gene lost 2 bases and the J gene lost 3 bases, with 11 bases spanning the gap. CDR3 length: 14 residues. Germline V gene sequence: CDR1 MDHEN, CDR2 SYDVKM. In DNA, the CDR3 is TGTGCCAGCAGTTTAGGGGTAGGGGGCTACGAGCAGTACTTC. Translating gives CASSLGVGGYEQYF.

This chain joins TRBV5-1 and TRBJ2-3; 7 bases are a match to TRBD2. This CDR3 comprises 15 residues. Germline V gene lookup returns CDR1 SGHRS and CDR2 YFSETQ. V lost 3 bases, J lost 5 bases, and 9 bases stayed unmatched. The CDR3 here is CASSYGLVDVDTQYF. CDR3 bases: TGCGCCAGCAGCTACGGACTAGTAGACGTAGATACGCAGTATTTT.

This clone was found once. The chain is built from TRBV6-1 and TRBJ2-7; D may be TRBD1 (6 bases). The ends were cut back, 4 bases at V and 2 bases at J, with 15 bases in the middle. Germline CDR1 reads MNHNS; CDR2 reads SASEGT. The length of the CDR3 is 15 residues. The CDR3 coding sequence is TGTGCCAGCAGTGTTCAAACAGGGTCCCCCTACGAGCAGTACTTC. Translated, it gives CASSVQTGSPYEQYF.

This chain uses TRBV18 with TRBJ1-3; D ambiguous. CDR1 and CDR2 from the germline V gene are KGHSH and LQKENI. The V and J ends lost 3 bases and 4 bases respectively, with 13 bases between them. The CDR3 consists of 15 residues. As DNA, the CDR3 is TGTGCCAGCTCACCGAGCCTTTACGCCGGAAACACCATATATTTT. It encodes CASSPSLYAGNTIYF.

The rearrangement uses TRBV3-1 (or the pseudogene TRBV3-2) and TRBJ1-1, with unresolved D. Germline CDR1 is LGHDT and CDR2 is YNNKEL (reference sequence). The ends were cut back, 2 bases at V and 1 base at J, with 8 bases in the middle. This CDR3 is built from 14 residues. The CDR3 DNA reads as TGTGCCAGCAGCCAAATAGGATCGAACACTGAAGCTTTCTTT. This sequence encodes CASSQIGSNTEAFF.

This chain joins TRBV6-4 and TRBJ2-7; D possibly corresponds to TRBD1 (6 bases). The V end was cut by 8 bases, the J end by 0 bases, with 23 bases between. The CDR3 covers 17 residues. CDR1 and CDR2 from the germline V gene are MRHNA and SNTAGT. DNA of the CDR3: TGTGCCAGCCAGCTAACATTGGACAGTCGAAGCTCCTACGAGCAGTACTTC. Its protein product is CASQLTLDSRSSYEQYF.

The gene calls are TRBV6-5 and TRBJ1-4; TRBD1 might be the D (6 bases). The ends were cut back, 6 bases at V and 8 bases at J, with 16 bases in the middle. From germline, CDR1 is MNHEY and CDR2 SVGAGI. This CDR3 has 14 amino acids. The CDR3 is CASSQIRGGEKLFF. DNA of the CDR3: TGTGCCAGCAGCCAAATCAGGGGTGGGGAAAAACTGTTTTTT.

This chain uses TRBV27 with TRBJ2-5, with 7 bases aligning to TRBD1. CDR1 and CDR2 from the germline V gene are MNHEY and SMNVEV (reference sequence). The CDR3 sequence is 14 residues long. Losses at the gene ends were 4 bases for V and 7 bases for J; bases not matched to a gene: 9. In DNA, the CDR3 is TGTGCCAGCAGTTACAGGGGCGTAGGCGGGACCCAGTACTTC. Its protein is CASSYRGVGGTQYF.

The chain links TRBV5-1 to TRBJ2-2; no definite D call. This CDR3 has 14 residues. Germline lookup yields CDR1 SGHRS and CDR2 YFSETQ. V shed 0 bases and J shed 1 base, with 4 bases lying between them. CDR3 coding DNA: TGCGCCAGCAGCTTGGGGGGGAACACCGGGGAGCTGTTTTTT. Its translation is CASSLGGNTGELFF.

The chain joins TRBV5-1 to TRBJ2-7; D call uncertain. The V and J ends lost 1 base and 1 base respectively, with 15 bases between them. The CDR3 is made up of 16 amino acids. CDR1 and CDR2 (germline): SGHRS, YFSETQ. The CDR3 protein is CASSLNQATESYEQYF. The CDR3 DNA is TGCGCCAGCAGCTTGAACCAGGCTACAGAGTCCTACGAGCAGTACTTC.

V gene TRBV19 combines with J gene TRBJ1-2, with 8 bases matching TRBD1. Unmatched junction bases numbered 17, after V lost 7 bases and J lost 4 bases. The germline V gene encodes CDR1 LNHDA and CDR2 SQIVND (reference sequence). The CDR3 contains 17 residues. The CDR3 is CASKRGQVRTGAYGYTF. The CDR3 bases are TGTGCCAGTAAGCGGGGACAGGTTCGGACCGGAGCCTATGGCTACACCTTC.

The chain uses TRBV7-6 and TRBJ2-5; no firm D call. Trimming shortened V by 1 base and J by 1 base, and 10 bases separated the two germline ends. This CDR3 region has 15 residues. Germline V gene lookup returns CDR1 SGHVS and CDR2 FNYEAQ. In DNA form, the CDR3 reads TGTGCCAGCAGCTTAGGACGGCAGCCCCAAGAGACCCAGTACTTC. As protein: CASSLGRQPQETQYF.

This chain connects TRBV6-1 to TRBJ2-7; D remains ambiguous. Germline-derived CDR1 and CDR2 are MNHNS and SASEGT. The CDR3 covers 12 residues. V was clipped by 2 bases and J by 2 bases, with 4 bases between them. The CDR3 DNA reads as TGTGCCAGCAGTGAACGGACCTACGAGCAGTACTTC. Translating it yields CASSERTYEQYF.

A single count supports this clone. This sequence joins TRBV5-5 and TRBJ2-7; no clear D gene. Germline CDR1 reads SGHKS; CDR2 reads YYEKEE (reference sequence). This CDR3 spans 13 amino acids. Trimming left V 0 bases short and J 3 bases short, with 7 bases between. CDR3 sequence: CASSLELIYEQYF. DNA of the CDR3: TGTGCCAGCAGCTTGGAACTCATCTACGAGCAGTACTTC.

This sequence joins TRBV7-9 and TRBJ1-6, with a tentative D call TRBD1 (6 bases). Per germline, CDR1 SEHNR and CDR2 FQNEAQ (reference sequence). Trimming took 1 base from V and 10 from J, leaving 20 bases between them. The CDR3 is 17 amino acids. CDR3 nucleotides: TGTGCCAGCAGCTTAGGGGGGGCTGGGTCGTCGGTCTCACCCCTCCACTTT. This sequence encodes CASSLGGAGSSVSPLHF.

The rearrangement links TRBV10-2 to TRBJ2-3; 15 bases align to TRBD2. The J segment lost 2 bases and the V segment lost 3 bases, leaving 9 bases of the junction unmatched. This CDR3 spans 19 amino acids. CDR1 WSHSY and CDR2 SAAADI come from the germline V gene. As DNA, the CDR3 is TGCGCCAGCAGTGACTCAGGACTAGCGGGGGGGTACACCACAGATACGCAGTATTTT. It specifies CASSDSGLAGGYTTDTQYF.

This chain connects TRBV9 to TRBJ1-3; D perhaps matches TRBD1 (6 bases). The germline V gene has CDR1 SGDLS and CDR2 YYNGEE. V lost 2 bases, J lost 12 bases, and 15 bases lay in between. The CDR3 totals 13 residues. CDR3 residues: CASSVRGTRSIYF. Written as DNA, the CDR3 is TGTGCCAGCAGCGTTAGGGGGACAAGGAGCATATATTTT.

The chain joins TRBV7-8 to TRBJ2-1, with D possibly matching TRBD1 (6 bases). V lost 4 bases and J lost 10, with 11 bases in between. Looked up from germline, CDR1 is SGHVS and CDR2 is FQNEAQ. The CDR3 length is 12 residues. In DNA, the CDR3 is TGTGCCAGCAGCTGGGGGCTTAGGGAGCAGTTCTTC. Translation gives CASSWGLREQFF.

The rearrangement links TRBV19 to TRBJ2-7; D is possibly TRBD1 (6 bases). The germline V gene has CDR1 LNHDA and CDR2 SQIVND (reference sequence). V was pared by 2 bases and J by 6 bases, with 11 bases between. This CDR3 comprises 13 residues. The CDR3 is CASSIRQVTEQYF. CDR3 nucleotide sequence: TGTGCCAGTAGTATAAGACAGGTAACCGAGCAGTACTTC.